Given below is one T cell receptor beta chain in context. Its antigen remains unknown. Using a J-beta primer mix together with a sample-barcoded 5' primer, a second PCR was run for roughly 6 to 12 cycles. TCRdb re-called the 5' RACE reads through MiXCR, storing one row per CDR3 protein. This sample yields about 570,000 distinct CDR3 sequences, of which approximately 30% are seen a single time; around 18% belongs to the top ten. This CDR3 spans 20 amino acids. The ends were cut back, 5 bases at V and 2 bases at J, with 34 bases in the middle. Germline assignment: CDR1 DFQATT and CDR2 SNEGSKA (reference sequence). The sample belongs to a study of blood T cells in healthy people across ages. Study-wide results and caveats: Donors of long life had a larger count of naive CD4+ cells and greater diversity than aged donors. The study could not conclusively compare naive and antigen-experienced cells, given its unsorted PBMCs. Total diversity from one million sequenced T cells was likely underestimated.

Sequenced: blood. The TCR originated in a woman aged 65 to 85 in good health. The genes are TRBV20-1 and TRBJ2-7, with D maybe TRBD2 (7 bases). CDR3 region: CSAGVLSSLLGGGAAYEQYF. CDR3 DNA sequence: TGCAGTGCTGGGGTTCTTTCTTCGCTTCTAGGGGGGGGGGCGGCCTACGAGCAGTACTTC.